These 25 T cell receptor beta chains share one sample of origin, sequenced in a study of graft-versus-host responses after intestinal transplantation. Repertoires were generated with immunoSEQ multiplex PCR, while TCRdb's copy carries only in-frame clones and drops some. The sample yields some 40,000 clones, about 85% seen once. Both intraepithelial and lamina propria lymphocytes were released by processing graft tissue. The sequenced sample was ileum tissue, obtained 200 to 210 days after intestinal transplant. The receptors shown here come from a human patient who received an intestinal transplant, so some T cells may come from the graft donor.

This clone was observed a single time. The chain carries TRBV21-1 and TRBJ2-2; no check of the table's D call, TRBD1, against the DNA was made. TRBV21-1 is assigned pseudogene status. The CDR3 runs to 17 residues. CDR3 protein: CASSRWQGPANTGELFF. The CDR3, as DNA: TGTGCCAGCAGCAGGTGGCAGGGCCCCGCGAACACCGGGGAGCTGTTTTTT.

The genes are TRBV2 and TRBJ2-2; D is uncertain. This CDR3 is 15 amino acids long. V lost 6 bases, J lost 2 bases, and 13 bases lay in between. CDR1 SNHLY and CDR2 FYNNEI come from the germline V gene. The CDR3 spells CASSRLATNTGELFF. DNA for the CDR3: TGTGCCAGCAGCCGACTCGCAACCAACACCGGGGAGCTGTTTTTT.

The J gene is TRBJ2-1, the V gene TRBV5-6; D ambiguous. There are 12 residues in the CDR3. CDR1 is SGHDT and CDR2 is YYEEEE in the germline V gene. V shed 5 bases and J shed 6 bases, with 9 bases lying between them. CDR3 DNA sequence: TGTGCCAGCAGTTCCGGGTCCAATGAGCAGTTCTTC. It specifies CASSSGSNEQFF.

The V and J genes are TRBV7-2 and TRBJ1-2, with D tentatively TRBD1 (5 bases). V dropped 4 bases and J dropped 9 bases, with 15 bases sitting between them. This CDR3 is 13 amino acids long. Germline lookup yields CDR1 SGHTA and CDR2 FQGNSA. As DNA, the CDR3 is TGTGCCAGCAGCTATACACTGGGGGTACGCTACACCTTC. Encoded protein: CASSYTLGVRYTF.

This clone was observed a few times. The V call is TRBV27, the J call TRBJ1-1; TRBD1 agrees at 9 bases. V lost 0 bases and J lost 1; bases outside the gene matches: 3. Germline-derived CDR1 and CDR2 are MNHEY and SMNVEV (reference sequence). This CDR3 has 16 amino acids. The CDR3 nucleotides are TGTGCCAGCAGTTTATCGGGACAGGGTCCGAACACTGAAGCTTTCTTT. It encodes CASSLSGQGPNTEAFF.

This chain uses TRBV9 with TRBJ1-3; D remains unclear. The CDR3 covers 15 residues. Germline V CDR1 and CDR2: SGDLS, YYNGEE. Trimming pared 0 bases from V and 2 bases from J, leaving 9 bases between. CDR3 bases: TGTGCCAGCAGCGTAGGCAGTCCTACTGGAAACACCATATATTTT. Translation: CASSVGSPTGNTIYF.

The rearrangement links TRBV27 to TRBJ1-5; 8 bases fit TRBD1. The CDR3 runs to 17 residues. CDR1 MNHEY and CDR2 SMNVEV come from the germline V gene (reference sequence). Trimming at V came to 5 bases and at J to 4 bases, leaving 13 bases not matched to a gene. The CDR3 bases are TGTGCCAGCAGTCCGGGGGCCGGACAGGGATTTAATCAGCCCCAGCATTTT. It encodes CASSPGAGQGFNQPQHF.

The V gene is TRBV28, the J gene TRBJ1-2, with a possible D match to TRBD1 (5 bases). The V end was cut by 3 bases, the J end by 7 bases, with 15 bases between. Germline V gene data show CDR1 as MDHEN and CDR2 as SYDVKM. The length of the CDR3 is 14 residues. CDR3 DNA: TGTGCCAGCAGTTTGATGGGGGAGCTAGCTGGCTACACCTTC. This translates into CASSLMGELAGYTF.

The chain carries TRBV4-2 and TRBJ2-3; 9 bases map to TRBD2. The V segment lost 1 base and the J segment 5 bases; nucleotides outside the gene matches: 7. Germline V lookup: CDR1 LGHNA, CDR2 YNFKEQ. This CDR3 contains 16 residues. Here the CDR3 reads CASSQVGGGAIDTQYF. CDR3 in DNA: TGTGCCAGCAGCCAAGTGGGCGGGGGGGCAATAGATACGCAGTATTTT.

This clone was observed once. V and J are TRBV5-4 and TRBJ2-7, with TRBD1 as a possible D gene (6 bases). This CDR3 has 15 residues. From germline, CDR1 is SGHNT and CDR2 YYREEE (reference sequence). Trimming removed 2 bases from V and 4 bases from J, with 16 bases in between. The CDR3 nucleotides read TGTGCCAGCAGCTTAGGGCAGGGGCCCTTATACGAGCAGTACTTC. The encoded protein is CASSLGQGPLYEQYF.

The chain couples TRBV6-1 to TRBJ2-7; 8 bases line up with TRBD2. Per the germline V gene, CDR1 is MNHNS and CDR2 is SASEGT. This CDR3 is built from 13 residues. The junction had 3 bases not matched to a gene; V was cut back by 7 bases and J by 1 base. CDR3 in DNA: TGTGCCAGCAAGCCGGGGGGGTCCTACGAGCAGTACTTC. Translating gives CASKPGGSYEQYF.

The chain carries TRBV7-5 and TRBJ2-5; the table assigns TRBD1, which was not confirmed against the DNA. TRBV7-5 is given as a pseudogene. The CDR3 has 15 residues. Here the CDR3 DNA reads TGTGCCAGAAGCTTAGACAGGGCTTCACCAGAGACCCAGTACTTC. Amino acid sequence: CARSLDRASPETQYF.

This chain links TRBV5-4 with TRBJ2-2; TRBD1 is a possible D gene (5 bases). This CDR3 contains 15 residues. With 3 bases removed from V and 0 bases from J, the gap between germline ends came to 9 bases. The germline gives CDR1 SGHNT, CDR2 YYREEE (reference sequence). As DNA, the CDR3 is TGTGCCAGCAGCTCTCCACAGGCGAACACCGGGGAGCTGTTTTTT. It translates to CASSSPQANTGELFF.

This chain links TRBV5-1 with TRBJ2-3; no clear D gene. Germline CDR1 reads SGHRS; CDR2 reads YFSETQ. CDR3 length: 15 amino acids. With 7 bases removed from V and 0 bases from J, the gap between germline ends came to 15 bases. CDR3 loop: CASRPQAGSTDTQYF. The CDR3 DNA reads TGCGCCAGCCGCCCGCAGGCAGGAAGCACAGATACGCAGTATTTT.

The J gene is TRBJ1-1, the V gene TRBV4-1, with TRBD1 identical over 12 bases. The CDR3 contains 17 residues. Trimming removed 5 bases from V and 5 bases from J; junction bases left unmatched: 12. Germline CDR1 and CDR2: MGHRA and YSYEKL. CDR3 loop: CASSEGTGGDLETEAFF. CDR3 DNA: TGCGCCAGCAGCGAAGGGACAGGGGGCGATCTGGAAACTGAAGCTTTCTTT.

The chain employs TRBV18 and TRBJ1-1; D possibly corresponds to TRBD1 (6 bases). The CDR3 is made up of 15 amino acids. V lost 3 bases and J lost 3, with 14 bases in between. Germline V CDR1 and CDR2: KGHSH, LQKENI. CDR3 DNA sequence: TGTGCCAGCTCACCCTTACAGGGTGGAGACACTGAAGCTTTCTTT. Translation: CASSPLQGGDTEAFF.

This chain joins TRBV2 and TRBJ1-3; the D is unclear. With 8 bases removed from V and 0 bases from J, the gap between germline ends came to 5 bases. Germline V gene sequence: CDR1 SNHLY, CDR2 FYNNEI. CDR3 size: 12 residues. DNA of the CDR3: TGTGCCAGCCGTCCCTCTGGAAACACCATATATTTT. Translating gives CASRPSGNTIYF.

This chain uses TRBV13 with TRBJ2-1; tentatively, D is TRBD1 or TRBD2 (6 bases each). Germline V gives CDR1 PRHDT, CDR2 FYEKMQ (reference sequence). V lost 7 bases and J lost 1, with 14 bases in between. The CDR3 extends over 15 amino acids. CDR3 in amino acids: CASTLGGSSYNEQFF. The CDR3 region has the DNA TGTGCCAGCACCCTAGGGGGGTCGTCCTACAATGAGCAGTTCTTC.

This rearrangement joins TRBV11-2 to TRBJ1-3, with 11 bases fitting TRBD1. The V gene end was trimmed by 0 bases and the J gene end by 8 bases; junction bases not matched to a gene: 9. The CDR3 consists of 17 residues. Germline values: CDR1 SGHAT, CDR2 FQNNGV. The CDR3 DNA reads as TGTGCCAGCAGCTTAGATCGCGCCAGGACAGGGGGCCACACCATATATTTT. Translating it yields CASSLDRARTGGHTIYF.

The V and J genes are TRBV5-1 and TRBJ2-5; tentative D call: TRBD2 (5 bases). The closer fit of TRBJ2-7 to the DNA end suggests the J call may be wrong. CDR3 length: 13 amino acids. CDR1 SGHRS and CDR2 YFSETQ come from the germline V gene. CDR3: CASSFTGSYEQYF. For the CDR3, the DNA is TGCGCCAGCAGCTTCACGGGGTCCTACGAGCAGTACTTC.

The rearrangement joins TRBV18 to TRBJ2-1; TRBD1 might be the D (5 bases). This CDR3 has 15 residues. Per the germline V gene, CDR1 is KGHSH and CDR2 is LQKENI. V was cut by 5 bases and J by 1 base, with 12 bases left in between. This CDR3 reads CASSFQGLSYNEQFF. In DNA, the CDR3 is TGTGCCAGCTCATTTCAGGGATTATCCTACAATGAGCAGTTCTTC.

The chain couples TRBV5-5 to TRBJ2-7; D may correspond to TRBD1 or TRBD2 (5 bases each). Germline CDR1 reads SGHKS; CDR2 reads YYEKEE (reference sequence). Between the trimmed V and J ends, which lost 3 bases and 3 bases, there was a span of 16 bases. The CDR3 is made up of 15 amino acids. The CDR3 DNA reads TGTGCCAGCAGCTCCGGGGCCGAATGGTACTACGAGCAGTACTTC. Its protein is CASSSGAEWYYEQYF.

V usage is TRBV10-2 and J usage is TRBJ1-6, with TRBD1 as a possible D gene (5 bases). The CDR3 spans 13 residues. CDR1 WSHSY and CDR2 SAAADI come from the germline V gene. Trimming removed 2 bases at V and 7 bases at J, with 6 bases between. The CDR3 DNA reads as TGCGCCAGCAGTGAGCAGGGAAATTCACCCCTCCACTTT. The encoded protein is CASSEQGNSPLHF.

For the CDR3, the DNA is TGTGCCAGCAGTCCACGTCCCGGGACAGGGTACGGGGGGGAGGGCTACACCTTC. It codes for CASSPRPGTGYGGEGYTF. V and J are TRBV27 and TRBJ1-2; TRBD1 matches at 9 bases. This CDR3 region has 18 residues. CDR1 and CDR2 from the germline V gene are MNHEY and SMNVEV (reference sequence). V shed 5 bases and J 8 bases; nucleotides not matched to a gene: 21.

This chain links TRBV28 with TRBJ1-5; 8 bases are shared with TRBD1. The V and J ends lost 5 bases and 5 bases, in that order; junction bases with no gene match: 11. CDR3 size: 16 residues. From germline, CDR1 is MDHEN and CDR2 SYDVKM. The CDR3 bases are TGTGCCAGCAGTGCGCCCGGGACAGGATATGATCAGCCCCAGCATTTT. Translation: CASSAPGTGYDQPQHF.